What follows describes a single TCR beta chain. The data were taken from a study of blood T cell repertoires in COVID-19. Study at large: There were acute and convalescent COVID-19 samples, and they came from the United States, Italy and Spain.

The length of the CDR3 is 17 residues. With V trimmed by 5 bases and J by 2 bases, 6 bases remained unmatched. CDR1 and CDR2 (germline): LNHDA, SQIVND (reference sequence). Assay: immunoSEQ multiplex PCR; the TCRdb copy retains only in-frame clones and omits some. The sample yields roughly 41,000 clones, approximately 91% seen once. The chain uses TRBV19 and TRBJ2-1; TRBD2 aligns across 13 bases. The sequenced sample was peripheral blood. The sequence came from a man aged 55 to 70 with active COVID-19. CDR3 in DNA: TGTGCCAGTAGTCCAGGACTAGCGGGAGCTCCCTACAATGAGCAGTTCTTC. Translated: CASSPGLAGAPYNEQFF.